The T cell receptor (beta chain) described here comes from a study of PD-1 blockade in classical Hodgkin lymphoma. For the study at large: Patients were administered nivolumab (3 mg/kg intravenously) every 2 weeks. The study's findings and limits: Among the patients, those starting nivolumab under 1 year after ASCT were excluded. Patients newly diagnosed and complete responders had comparable baseline diversity.

Concerning this clone: What it binds is unknown.

Described time point: cycle 4 day 1 (C4D1), after 6 weeks of nivolumab. There was relapse after autologous stem cell transplantation in every patient, and there was variation in brentuximab vedotin exposure. The method was immunoSEQ multiplex PCR; TCRdb's version includes in-frame clones alone and lacks a portion of them. The top ten hold approximately 13% of the sample, which has roughly 49,000 clones, almost 90% seen once. The CDR3 is 13 amino acids. Germline CDR1 is SGDLS and CDR2 is YYNGEE. V lost 2 bases and J 5 bases, leaving 11 bases between the germline ends. This receptor was identified in a human donor with classical Hodgkin lymphoma. The specimen was peripheral blood mononuclear cells (PBMCs), collected before the fourth cycle of nivolumab. The chain links TRBV9 to TRBJ2-7, with D unclear. For the CDR3, the DNA is TGTGCCAGCAGCGTCGGACCGACCCACGAGCAGTACTTC. It encodes CASSVGPTHEQYF.